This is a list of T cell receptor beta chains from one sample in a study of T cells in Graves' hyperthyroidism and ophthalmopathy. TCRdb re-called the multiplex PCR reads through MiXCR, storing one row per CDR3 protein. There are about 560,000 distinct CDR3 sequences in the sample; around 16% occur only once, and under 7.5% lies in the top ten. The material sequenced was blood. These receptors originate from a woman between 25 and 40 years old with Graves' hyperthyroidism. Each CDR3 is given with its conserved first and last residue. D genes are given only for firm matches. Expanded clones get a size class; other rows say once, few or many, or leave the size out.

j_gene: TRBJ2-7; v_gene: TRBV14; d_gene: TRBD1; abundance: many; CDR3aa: CASSHGQGYEQYF; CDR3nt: TGTGCCAGCAGCCATGGACAGGGCTACGAGCAGTACTTC
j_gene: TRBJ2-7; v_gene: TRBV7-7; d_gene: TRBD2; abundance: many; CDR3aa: CASSPGLAGDSTYEQYF; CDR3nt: TGTGCTAGCAGCCCTGGACTAGCGGGAGATTCAACCTACGAGCAGTACTTC
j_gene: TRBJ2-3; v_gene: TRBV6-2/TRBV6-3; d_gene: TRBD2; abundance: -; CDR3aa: CASSYPSGRAGSDTQYF; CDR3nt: TGTGCCAGCAGTTACCCGAGCGGGAGGGCCGGTTCAGATACGCAGTATTTT
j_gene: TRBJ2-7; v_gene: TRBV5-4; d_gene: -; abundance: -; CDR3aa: CASSSREHYEQYF; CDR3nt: TGTGCCAGCAGCTCCCGGGAGCACTACGAGCAGTACTTC
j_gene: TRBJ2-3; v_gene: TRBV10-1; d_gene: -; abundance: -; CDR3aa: CASSESAFTDTQYF; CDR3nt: TGCGCCAGCAGTGAAAGTGCCTTCACAGATACGCAGTATTTT
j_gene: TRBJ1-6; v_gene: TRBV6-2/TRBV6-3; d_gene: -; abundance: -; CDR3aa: CASSPLGAGTPNSPLHF; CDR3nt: TGTGCCAGCAGTCCATTGGGGGCCGGGACACCTAATTCACCCCTCCACTTT
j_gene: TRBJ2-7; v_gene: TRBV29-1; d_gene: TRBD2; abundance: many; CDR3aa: CSVEASSGGQGEQYF; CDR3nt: TGCAGCGTTGAAGCGTCCAGCGGGGGCCAGGGTGAGCAGTACTTC
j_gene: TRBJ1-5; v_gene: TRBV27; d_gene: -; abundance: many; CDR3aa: CASSSLGSNQPQHF; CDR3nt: TGTGCCAGCAGTAGCCTCGGTAGCAATCAGCCCCAGCATTTT
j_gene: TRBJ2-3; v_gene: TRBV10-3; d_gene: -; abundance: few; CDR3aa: CAISVASTDTQYF; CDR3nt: TGTGCCATCAGTGTGGCTAGCACAGATACGCAGTATTTT
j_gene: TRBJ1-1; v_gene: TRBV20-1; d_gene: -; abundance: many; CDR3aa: CSARGTPNTEAFF; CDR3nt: TGCAGTGCTAGAGGGACACCAAACACTGAAGCTTTCTTT
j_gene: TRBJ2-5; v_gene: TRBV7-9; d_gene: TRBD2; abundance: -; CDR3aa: CASSREGQWETQYF; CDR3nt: TGTGCCAGCAGTAGGGAGGGCCAGTGGGAGACCCAGTACTTC
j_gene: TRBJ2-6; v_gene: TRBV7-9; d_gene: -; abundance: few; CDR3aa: CASSRGGAAVGANVLTF; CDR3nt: TGTGCCAGCAGCCGTGGGGGTGCAGCTGTTGGGGCCAACGTCCTGACTTTC
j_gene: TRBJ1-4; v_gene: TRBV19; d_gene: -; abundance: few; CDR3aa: CASSIRTTNEKLFF; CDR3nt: TGTGCCAGTAGTATCCGGACAACTAATGAAAAACTGTTTTTT
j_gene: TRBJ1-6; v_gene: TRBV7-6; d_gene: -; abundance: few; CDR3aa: CASSAQSSYNSPLHF; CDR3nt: TGTGCCAGCAGCGCCCAAAGCTCCTATAATTCACCCCTCCACTTT
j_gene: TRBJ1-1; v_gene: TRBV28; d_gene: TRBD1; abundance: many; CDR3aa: CASSLQGGITEAFF; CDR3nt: TGTGCCAGCAGTTTGCAGGGGGGGATCACTGAAGCTTTCTTT
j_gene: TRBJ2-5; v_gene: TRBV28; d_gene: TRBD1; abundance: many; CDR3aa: CASSLPGGETQYF; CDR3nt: TGTGCCAGCAGTTTGCCAGGGGGAGAGACCCAGTACTTC
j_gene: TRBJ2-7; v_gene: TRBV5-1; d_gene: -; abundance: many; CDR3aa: CASSLLGGTPYEQYF; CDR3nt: TGCGCCAGCAGCTTGTTAGGCGGGACCCCCTACGAGCAGTACTTC
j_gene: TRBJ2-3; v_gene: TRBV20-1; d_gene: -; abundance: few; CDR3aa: CSDTDTQYF; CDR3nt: TGCAGTGACACAGATACGCAGTATTTT
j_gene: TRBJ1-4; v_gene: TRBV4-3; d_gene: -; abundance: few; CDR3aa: CASRLTSTNEKLFF; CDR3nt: TGCGCCAGCCGATTGACATCAACTAATGAAAAACTGTTTTTT
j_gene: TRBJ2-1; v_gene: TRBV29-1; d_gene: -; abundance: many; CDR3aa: CSVEGSGAHEQFF; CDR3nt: TGCAGCGTCGAAGGCAGCGGAGCCCATGAGCAGTTCTTC
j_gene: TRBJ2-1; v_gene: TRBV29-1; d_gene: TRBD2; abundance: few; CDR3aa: CSVERLAGEGEQFF; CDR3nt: TGCAGCGTTGAAAGACTAGCGGGAGAAGGTGAGCAGTTCTTC
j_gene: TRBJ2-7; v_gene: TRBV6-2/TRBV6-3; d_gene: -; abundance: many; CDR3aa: CASSYSSEGSTHDYEQYF; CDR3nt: TGTGCCAGCAGTTACTCGAGTGAGGGGTCCACCCACGACTACGAGCAGTACTTC
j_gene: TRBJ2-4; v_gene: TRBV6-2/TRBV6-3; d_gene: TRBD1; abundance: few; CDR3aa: CASSYSNTGGGKNIQYF; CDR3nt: TGTGCCAGCAGTTACTCGAATACAGGGGGAGGCAAAAACATTCAGTACTTC
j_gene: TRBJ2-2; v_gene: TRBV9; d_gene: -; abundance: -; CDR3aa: CASSVASFGTGELFF; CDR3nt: TGTGCCAGCAGCGTGGCATCTTTCGGCACCGGGGAGCTGTTTTTT
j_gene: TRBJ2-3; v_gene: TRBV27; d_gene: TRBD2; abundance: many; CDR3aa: CASSFLAGASTDTQYF; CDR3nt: TGTGCCAGCAGTTTCCTAGCGGGAGCGAGCACAGATACGCAGTATTTT
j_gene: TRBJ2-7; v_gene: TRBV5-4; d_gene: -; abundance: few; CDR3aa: CASSLGQKIYEQYF; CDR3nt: TGTGCCAGCAGCTTGGGGCAGAAGATCTACGAGCAGTACTTC
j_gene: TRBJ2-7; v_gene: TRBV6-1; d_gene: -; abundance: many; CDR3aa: CASIPLALKRQYF; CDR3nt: TGTGCCAGCATCCCCCTAGCCCTAAAGCGGCAGTACTTC
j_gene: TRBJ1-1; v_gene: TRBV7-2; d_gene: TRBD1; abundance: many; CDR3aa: CASSLLGQGNQNEAFF; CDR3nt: TGTGCCAGCAGCTTATTAGGACAGGGAAACCAAAATGAAGCTTTCTTT
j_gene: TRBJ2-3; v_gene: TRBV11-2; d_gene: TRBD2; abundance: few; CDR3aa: CASSLTSDLGTDTQYF; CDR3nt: TGTGCCAGCAGCCTCACTAGCGACCTAGGCACAGATACGCAGTATTTT
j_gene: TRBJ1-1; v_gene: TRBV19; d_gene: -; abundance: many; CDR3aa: CASSISALANTEAFF; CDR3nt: TGTGCCAGTAGTATTTCAGCCCTGGCCAACACTGAAGCTTTCTTT